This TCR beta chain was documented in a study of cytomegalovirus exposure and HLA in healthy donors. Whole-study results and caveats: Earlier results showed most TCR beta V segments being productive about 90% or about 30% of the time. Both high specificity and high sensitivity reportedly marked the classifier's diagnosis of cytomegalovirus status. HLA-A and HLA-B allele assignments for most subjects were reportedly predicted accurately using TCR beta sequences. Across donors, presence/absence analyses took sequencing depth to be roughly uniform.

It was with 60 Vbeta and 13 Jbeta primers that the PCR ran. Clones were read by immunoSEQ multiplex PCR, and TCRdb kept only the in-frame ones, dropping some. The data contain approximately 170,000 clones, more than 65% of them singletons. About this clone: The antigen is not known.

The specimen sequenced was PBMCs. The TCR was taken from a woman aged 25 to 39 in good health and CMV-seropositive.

The CDR3: CASSPLRGAYEQYF. In DNA form, the CDR3 reads TGTGCCAGCAGCCCTCTCCGGGGAGCCTACGAGCAGTACTTC. V is TRBV4-2 and J is TRBJ2-7; D is possibly TRBD2 (5 bases). Germline CDR1 LGHNA, CDR2 YNFKEQ. The V end lost 4 bases, the J end lost 2 bases, and 12 bases lay between the germline ends. The CDR3 covers 14 residues.